This paragraph covers one T cell receptor beta chain sequence. The record originates from a study of cytomegalovirus exposure and HLA in healthy donors. From germline, CDR1 is SGDLS and CDR2 YYNGEE. This CDR3 contains 14 residues. The V end lost 2 bases, the J end lost 3 bases, and 11 bases lay between the germline ends. PCR amplification relied on 60 Vbeta primers (plus 13 Jbeta primers). The repertoire was sequenced with immunoSEQ multiplex PCR; TCRdb's copy has only in-frame clones and lacks some. The table lists more than 95,000 clones, over 60% of them singletons, with 10% to 15% in the top ten. The gene calls are TRBV9 and TRBJ1-1; TRBD1 might be the D (5 bases). The sample taken for sequencing was PBMCs. The TCR comes from a middle-aged woman in good health and CMV-seropositive. CDR3 in DNA: TGTGCCAGCAGCGTGGCACAGGTGGACACTGAAGCTTTCTTT. Translated, it gives CASSVAQVDTEAFF.